Following are 13 T cell receptor beta chains from one sample sequenced in a study of blood T cell repertoires in COVID-19. This table comes from immunoSEQ multiplex PCR, and its TCRdb copy is limited to in-frame clones, with some not included. The data contain some 290,000 clones, under 95% of them singletons. Sequenced: PBMCs or T cells enriched from blood (not recorded which). The receptors come from a woman aged 40 to 55 with acute COVID-19.

The chain employs TRBV12-3 or TRBV12-4 and TRBJ1-2, with D perhaps TRBD1 (5 bases). Trimming cost V 6 bases and J 8 bases, with 16 bases left between them. The CDR3 consists of 13 residues. CDR3 DNA sequence: TGTGCCAGCAGCCCTGGGCAGGGTCAAGGCTACACCTTC. It specifies CASSPGQGQGYTF.

The V gene is TRBV4-3, the J gene TRBJ2-3; D not certain. CDR1 is LGHNA and CDR2 is YSLEER in the germline V gene. This CDR3 is 16 amino acids long. Deletions cut 1 base from V and 1 base from J, with 12 bases between. Written as DNA, the CDR3 is TGCGCCAGCAGCCAAGCTGCACTACCTCGCACAGATACGCAGTATTTT. Its translation: CASSQAALPRTDTQYF.

The chain combines TRBV19 with TRBJ1-1; D possibly corresponds to TRBD1 (6 bases). Germline V CDR1 and CDR2: LNHDA, SQIVND (reference sequence). CDR3 length: 14 residues. Trimming left V 6 bases short and J 0 bases short, with 11 bases between. The CDR3 here is CASSRTGMNTEAFF. Here the CDR3 DNA reads TGTGCCAGTAGCAGAACAGGGATGAACACTGAAGCTTTCTTT.

This clone has only a few counts. V is TRBV6-5 and J is TRBJ1-2, with TRBD1 matching over 8 bases. The CDR3 is made up of 15 amino acids. V was pared by 6 bases and J by 1 base, with 7 bases of the junction left unmatched. Germline CDR1 and CDR2: MNHEY and SVGAGI. CDR3 amino acids: CASSYRGGRNYGYTF. In nucleotides, the CDR3 is TGTGCCAGCAGCTACAGGGGGGGACGTAACTATGGCTACACCTTC.

The rearrangement links TRBV2 to TRBJ1-1, with TRBD1 identical over 7 bases. V lost 6 bases and J lost 4; bases outside the gene matches: 5. This CDR3 contains 13 residues. Germline CDR1 SNHLY, CDR2 FYNNEI. The CDR3 region has the DNA TGTGCCAGCAGACCGACAGGGTTCACTGAAGCTTTCTTT. Translating it yields CASRPTGFTEAFF.

This chain joins TRBV10-2 and TRBJ2-7; D may be TRBD1 (5 bases). The germline CDR1 and CDR2 sequences are WSHSY and SAAADI. This CDR3 comprises 15 residues. V was trimmed by 0 bases and J by 2 bases, leaving 11 bases between them. For the CDR3, the DNA is TGCGCCAGCAGTGAGTCAAGGGGCGCCCCCTACGAGCAGTACTTC. This gives the protein CASSESRGAPYEQYF.

This chain connects TRBV19 to TRBJ1-3; 10 nucleotides agree with TRBD1. CDR1 LNHDA and CDR2 SQIVND come from the germline V gene (reference sequence). Germline trimming cut 2 bases from V and 3 bases from J; bases unmatched to any gene: 7. The CDR3 consists of 17 residues. In DNA, the CDR3 is TGTGCCAGTAGTATACTGACAGGGGGCGTATTTGGAAACACCATATATTTT. Translation: CASSILTGGVFGNTIYF.

The genes are TRBV5-8 and TRBJ2-4; 14 positions match TRBD2. This CDR3 region has 18 residues. Trimming removed 4 bases from V and 9 bases from J; junction bases left unmatched: 15. Germline CDR1 SGHTS, CDR2 YDEGEE. For the CDR3, the DNA is TGTGCCAGCAGCCCCCAGACCGGGACTAGCGGGGGTAGGGGCATTCAGTACTTC. Translation gives CASSPQTGTSGGRGIQYF.

Only a few counts were recorded for this clone. This rearrangement joins TRBV7-2 to TRBJ1-5, with no clear D. CDR1 and CDR2 (germline): SGHTA, FQGNSA. The CDR3 has 13 residues. V lost 4 bases to trimming and J lost 7 bases, with 11 bases between them. CDR3 DNA: TGTGCCAGCAGCTCTACCCGGTCGCAGCCCCAGCATTTT. Translation gives CASSSTRSQPQHF.

The rearrangement uses TRBV27 and TRBJ1-6; possibly TRBD1 for D (5 bases). The length of the CDR3 is 13 residues. Trimming shortened V by 4 bases and J by 8 bases, and 9 bases separated the two germline ends. CDR1 and CDR2 (germline): MNHEY, SMNVEV (reference sequence). Written as DNA, the CDR3 is TGTGCCAGCAGTTCGCAGGGCCATTCACCCCTCCACTTT. Protein sequence: CASSSQGHSPLHF.

In its sample, this clone was seen once. The chain has TRBV7-2 and TRBJ1-2; possibly TRBD1 for D (6 bases). This CDR3 is built from 14 residues. The V end was cut by 3 bases, the J end by 0 bases, with 8 bases between. CDR1 is SGHTA, CDR2 FQGNSA, per germline. The CDR3 DNA follows: TGTGCCAGCAGCTTGCCAGGGGCTAACTATGGCTACACCTTC. Residues: CASSLPGANYGYTF.

The chain employs TRBV7-9 and TRBJ2-1, with D uncertain. The germline CDR1 and CDR2 sequences are SEHNR and FQNEAQ (reference sequence). The CDR3 totals 16 residues. V was clipped by 5 bases and J by 4 bases, with 18 bases between them. In nucleotides, the CDR3 is TGTGCCAGCAGCCCCCGTCTCCCCAGGTCATACAATGAGCAGTTCTTC. Protein sequence: CASSPRLPRSYNEQFF.

The chain combines TRBV5-1 with TRBJ2-3, with TRBD1 matching over 9 bases. Germline V gene lookup returns CDR1 SGHRS and CDR2 YFSETQ. There are 13 residues in the CDR3. Trimming removed 1 base from V and 11 bases from J; junction bases left unmatched: 5. The CDR3 region has the DNA TGCGCCAGCAGCTTGAGGACAGGGGAGGGGCAGTATTTT. This translates into CASSLRTGEGQYF. Supplemented by reference TRBV5-1 and TRBJ2-3, the full variable domain reads KAGVTQTPRYLIKTRGQQVTLSCSPISGHRSVSWYQQTPGQGLQFLFEYFSETQRNKGNFPGRFSGRQFSNSRSEMNVSTLELGDSALYLCASSLRTGEGQYFGPGTRLTVL.